Shown below are 19 T cell receptor beta chains from a single sample sequenced in a study of cytomegalovirus exposure and HLA in healthy donors. The repertoire was sequenced with immunoSEQ multiplex PCR; TCRdb's copy has only in-frame clones and lacks some. The table lists approximately 110,000 clones, roughly nine tenths of them singletons. The specimen was PBMCs. These receptor sequences come from a woman aged 18-29 years in good health and CMV-seropositive.

The chain combines TRBV28 with TRBJ2-7; TRBD2 is a possible D gene (5 bases). The CDR3 length is 13 residues. The V end lost 5 bases, the J end lost 6 bases, and 14 bases lay between the germline ends. Germline CDR1 MDHEN, CDR2 SYDVKM. CDR3 coding DNA: TGTGCCAGCAGTCCCCTCCGGGGTTTCGAGCAGTACTTC. Translated, it gives CASSPLRGFEQYF. Filled out from reference TRBV28 and TRBJ2-7, the complete variable domain reads DVKVTQSSRYLVKRTGEKVFLECVQDMDHENMFWYRQDPGLGLRLIYFSYDVKMKEKGDIPEGYSVSREKKERFSLILESASTNQTSMYLCASSPLRGFEQYFGPGTRLTVT.

This chain connects TRBV5-4 to TRBJ2-2, with D maybe TRBD2 (6 bases). There are 14 residues in the CDR3. Germline V lookup: CDR1 SGHNT, CDR2 YYREEE (reference sequence). Trimming took 4 bases from V and 2 from J, leaving 9 bases between them. The CDR3, as DNA: TGTGCCAGCAGCCGGAGGGATAACACCGGGGAGCTGTTTTTT. This sequence encodes CASSRRDNTGELFF. The entire variable domain, with the rest obtained from reference TRBV5-4 and TRBJ2-2, is as follows: ETGVTQSPTHLIKTRGQQVTLRCSSQSGHNTVSWYQQALGQGPQFIFQYYREEENGRGNFPPRFSGLQFPNYSSELNVNALELDDSALYLCASSRRDNTGELFFGEGSRLTVL.

The chain links TRBV6-5 to TRBJ2-7; 7 nucleotides align to TRBD1. Per the germline V gene, CDR1 is MNHEY and CDR2 is SVGAGI. The CDR3 sequence is 15 residues long. V lost 7 bases and J lost 5; bases outside the gene matches: 14. In DNA form, the CDR3 reads TGTGCCAGCAATCCGACGACAGGGATTCTCCACGAGCAGTACTTC. It codes for CASNPTTGILHEQYF.

The J gene is TRBJ1-5, the V gene TRBV28; D is perhaps TRBD1 (5 bases). Germline-derived CDR1 and CDR2 are MDHEN and SYDVKM. V lost 2 bases and J 2 bases, leaving 10 bases between the germline ends. The CDR3 has 15 residues. The CDR3 DNA sequence: TGTGCCAGCAGTTTACCGGACAACGGCAATCAGCCCCAGCATTTT. Encoded protein: CASSLPDNGNQPQHF.

The rearrangement links TRBV28 to TRBJ1-5, with D perhaps TRBD1 (5 bases). This CDR3 is built from 14 residues. The germline V gene encodes CDR1 MDHEN and CDR2 SYDVKM. Trimming removed 3 bases from V and 6 bases from J, with 12 bases in between. CDR3: CASSFGQGSQPQHF. CDR3 coding DNA: TGTGCCAGCAGTTTCGGTCAGGGAAGTCAGCCCCAGCATTTT.

The rearrangement links TRBV11-2 to TRBJ1-4; possibly TRBD1 for D (6 bases). Trimming shortened V by 1 base and J by 5 bases, and 8 bases separated the two germline ends. The CDR3 runs to 14 residues. Germline assignment: CDR1 SGHAT and CDR2 FQNNGV. CDR3 in DNA: TGTGCCAGCAGCTTAGGGACAGAAAATGAAAAACTGTTTTTT. The encoded protein is CASSLGTENEKLFF.

The V gene is TRBV9, the J gene TRBJ2-7; D may be TRBD1 (6 bases). V dropped 4 bases and J dropped 2 bases, with 13 bases sitting between them. CDR1 is SGDLS, CDR2 YYNGEE, per germline. The CDR3 has 14 residues. The CDR3 region has the DNA TGTGCCAGCAGCCCACGACAGGCCCCCTACGAGCAGTACTTC. The encoded protein is CASSPRQAPYEQYF.

As to this clone: Distinct nucleotide sequences in the sample also encode this CDR3. The chain carries TRBV5-1 and TRBJ1-1; TRBD1 matches at 10 bases. The V gene end was trimmed by 6 bases and the J gene end by 2 bases; junction bases not matched to a gene: 4. Germline CDR1 SGHRS, CDR2 YFSETQ. CDR3 size: 14 residues. The CDR3 DNA reads as TGCGCCAGCACCCGGACAGGGGGTAACACTGAAGCTTTCTTT. Amino acids: CASTRTGGNTEAFF.

The chain combines TRBV4-1 with TRBJ2-7; 7 nucleotides match TRBD2. This CDR3 contains 15 residues. Losses at the gene ends were 1 base for V and 2 bases for J; bases not matched to a gene: 5. Germline CDR1 is MGHRA and CDR2 is YSYEKL. CDR3 sequence (DNA): TGCGCCAGCAGCCAAGTGCTGGCGGGGGCCTACGAGCAGTACTTC. Translated, it gives CASSQVLAGAYEQYF.

The V and J genes are TRBV4-1 and TRBJ2-7; weak D call: TRBD2 (6 bases). The CDR3 covers 17 residues. V dropped 3 bases and J dropped 3 bases, with 21 bases sitting between them. Germline V lookup: CDR1 MGHRA, CDR2 YSYEKL. The CDR3 DNA reads as TGCGCCAGCAGCCAGGCAAATTACGGGGGAGGAGTCTACGAGCAGTACTTC. Translation: CASSQANYGGGVYEQYF.

CDR3 DNA sequence: TGTGCCAGTAGTATTGGGCTGATAAGGAACGAGCAGTACTTC. As protein: CASSIGLIRNEQYF. The gene calls are TRBV19 and TRBJ2-7, with D unclear. Trimming pared 3 bases from V and 5 bases from J, leaving 14 bases between. The V gene's germline CDR1 is LNHDA and CDR2 SQIVND (reference sequence). The CDR3 is made up of 14 amino acids.

This rearrangement joins TRBV5-8 to TRBJ2-5, with 12 bases matching TRBD2. Germline V CDR1 and CDR2: SGHTS, YDEGEE. V shed 3 bases and J 5 bases; nucleotides not matched to a gene: 14. The CDR3 sequence is 18 residues long. The CDR3 loop reads CASSSGASGGAYDETQYF. The CDR3 region has the DNA TGTGCCAGCAGCTCTGGGGCTAGCGGGGGGGCCTACGACGAGACCCAGTACTTC. The full variable domain, with the rest looked up from reference TRBV5-8 and TRBJ2-5, is EAGVTQSPTHLIKTRGQQATLRCSPISGHTSVYWYQQALGLGLQFLLWYDEGEERNRGNFPPRFSGRQFPNYSSELNVNALELEDSALYLCASSSGASGGAYDETQYFGPGTRLLVL.

This clone showed up just once. The chain carries TRBV9 and TRBJ1-2; 7 bases are shared with TRBD1. Germline trimming cut 0 bases from V and 3 bases from J; bases unmatched to any gene: 5. Germline assignment: CDR1 SGDLS and CDR2 YYNGEE. This CDR3 contains 15 residues. The DNA of the CDR3 is TGTGCCAGCAGCGTAGAGGGGGCGTCGCACTATGGCTACACCTTC. Protein: CASSVEGASHYGYTF.

This chain joins TRBV6-1 and TRBJ2-1; 11 bases agree with TRBD2. The CDR3 is made up of 14 amino acids. The V gene end was trimmed by 1 base and the J gene end by 10 bases; junction bases not matched to a gene: 3. CDR1 is MNHNS, CDR2 SASEGT, per germline. The DNA of the CDR3 is TGTGCCAGCAGTGAAGGACTAGCGGGATACGAGCAGTTCTTC. This codes for CASSEGLAGYEQFF.

The V and J genes are TRBV19 and TRBJ1-2; the match to TRBD1 covers 7 bases. The CDR3 is 13 residues long. Germline V CDR1 and CDR2: LNHDA, SQIVND (reference sequence). Trimming cost V 7 bases and J 7 bases; bases outside gene matches: 9. The CDR3 is CASIERGRGGYTF. CDR3 nucleotides: TGTGCCAGTATTGAAAGGGGGCGCGGTGGCTACACCTTC.

The chain combines TRBV6-5 with TRBJ1-2; maybe TRBD1 (6 bases). Trimming left V 2 bases short and J 1 base short, with 14 bases between. The CDR3 totals 16 residues. In germline, CDR1 is MNHEY, CDR2 SVGAGI. DNA for the CDR3: TGTGCCAGCAGTTACCGTTACAGGGTTGATAACTATGGCTACACCTTC. It is translated as CASSYRYRVDNYGYTF.

The chain links TRBV4-1 to TRBJ2-5; 7 nucleotides line up with TRBD2. V lost 0 bases, J lost 12 bases, and 4 bases stayed unmatched. The CDR3 runs 12 residues. The V gene's germline CDR1 is MGHRA and CDR2 YSYEKL. The CDR3 is CASSQDSSGKYF. As DNA, the CDR3 is TGCGCCAGCAGCCAAGATTCTAGCGGAAAGTACTTC.

This clone came up once. The rearrangement joins TRBV7-3 to TRBJ2-5; the D gene is possibly TRBD2 (6 bases). Deletions cut 3 bases from V and 5 bases from J, with 16 bases between. Germline CDR1 SGHTA, CDR2 FQGTGA. The CDR3 covers 15 residues. The CDR3 here is CASSLAGGEMETQYF. In nucleotides, the CDR3 is TGTGCCAGCAGCTTGGCAGGCGGGGAAATGGAGACCCAGTACTTC.

This clone was observed a single time. This rearrangement joins TRBV6-5 to TRBJ2-5; 10 bases are shared with TRBD1. The CDR3 totals 15 residues. The germline CDR1 and CDR2 sequences are MNHEY and SVGAGI. Unmatched junction bases numbered 11, after V lost 7 bases and J lost 6 bases. The CDR3 DNA sequence: TGTGCCAGCAAAAACCGACAGGGGGCGCCGAAGACCCAGTACTTC. It translates to CASKNRQGAPKTQYF.